This passage covers 9 T cell receptor beta chains from one sample sequenced in a study of blood T cell repertoires in COVID-19. Some clones are missing from TCRdb's copy, which holds only in-frame ones; the method was immunoSEQ multiplex PCR. The data contain a few hundred thousand clones, 70% to 85% of them seen just once; the ten biggest clones take up 0.85% to 1%. Sequences were obtained from peripheral blood. The receptors were sampled from a human donor with COVID-19, enrolled during active disease. The donor label of this sample is uncertain.

This clone has a single count. This rearrangement joins TRBV12-3 or TRBV12-4 to TRBJ1-2; D remains unclear. This CDR3 has 13 amino acids. V lost 0 bases and J lost 5, with 7 bases in between. This CDR3 is CASSLAAEYGYTF. In DNA, the CDR3 is TGTGCCAGCAGTTTAGCGGCGGAATATGGCTACACCTTC.

Concerning this clone itself: The same CDR3 is also encoded by other DNA sequences in this sample. This chain connects TRBV7-2 to TRBJ1-5; D gene uncertain. This CDR3 contains 14 residues. Germline-derived CDR1 and CDR2 are SGHTA and FQGNSA. V shed 3 bases and J shed 4 bases, with 10 bases lying between them. The CDR3 spells CASSLVPENQPQHF. The CDR3 nucleotides are TGTGCCAGCAGCTTGGTGCCAGAAAATCAGCCCCAGCATTTT.

This chain connects TRBV10-3 to TRBJ2-3; D call uncertain. V lost 2 bases and J lost 6, with 3 bases in between. The germline V gene has CDR1 ENHRY and CDR2 SYGVKD. This CDR3 has 11 amino acids. CDR3 DNA: TGTGCCATCAGTGAGGAGGATACGCAGTATTTT. Its translation: CAISEEDTQYF.

The chain is built from TRBV11-2 and TRBJ2-5; 11 bases are shared with TRBD2. The CDR3 is 14 amino acids. Germline V gene data show CDR1 as SGHAT and CDR2 as FQNNGV. The V and J ends lost 5 bases and 4 bases, in that order; junction bases with no gene match: 3. The CDR3 loop reads CASSIGLAGETQYF. CDR3 DNA: TGTGCCAGCAGCATCGGACTAGCGGGAGAGACCCAGTACTTC.

The V and J genes are TRBV7-9 and TRBJ1-1; weak D call: TRBD1 (5 bases). The germline gives CDR1 SEHNR, CDR2 FQNEAQ (reference sequence). The CDR3 is made up of 14 amino acids. V gave up 5 bases and J gave up 6 bases, with 16 bases separating them. As DNA, the CDR3 is TGTGCCAGCAGCCCCTCCGGGACTTGGGCTGAAGCTTTCTTT. It encodes CASSPSGTWAEAFF.

V gene TRBV12-3 or TRBV12-4 combines with J gene TRBJ2-1; D possibly corresponds to TRBD2 (6 bases). Trimming shortened V by 3 bases and J by 6 bases, and 9 bases separated the two germline ends. The CDR3 runs to 13 residues. The CDR3 spells CASSFDGSNEQFF. The CDR3 DNA is TGTGCCAGCAGTTTCGACGGGAGCAATGAGCAGTTCTTC.

This clone has just a few counts. V usage is TRBV7-2 and J usage is TRBJ2-3, with D perhaps TRBD2 (8 bases). The CDR3 spans 14 residues. Looked up from germline, CDR1 is SGHTA and CDR2 is FQGNSA. Trimming removed 7 bases from V and 10 bases from J, with 21 bases in between. Here the CDR3 DNA reads TGTGCCAGCACCCCAGGGGGGCTAGCGGGTTCGCAGTATTTT. The encoded protein is CASTPGGLAGSQYF.

The chain couples TRBV7-9 to TRBJ1-2, with D maybe TRBD1 (5 bases). This CDR3 spans 14 amino acids. Germline lookup yields CDR1 SEHNR and CDR2 FQNEAQ (reference sequence). With 5 bases removed from V and 4 bases from J, the gap between germline ends came to 14 bases. The CDR3 DNA sequence: TGTGCCAGCAGCGTACGGGGGGAGGCCTATGGCTACACCTTC. It is translated as CASSVRGEAYGYTF.

This clone came up once. The chain has TRBV30 and TRBJ2-7; possible D gene TRBD2, 6 bases. From germline, CDR1 is GTSNPN and CDR2 SVGIG (reference sequence). Trimming took 5 bases from V and 3 from J, leaving 17 bases between them. This CDR3 spans 14 amino acids. The DNA for the CDR3 is TGTGCCTGGGATCCGGGACTCCGGGGCTACGAGCAGTACTTC. This encodes CAWDPGLRGYEQYF.